This T cell receptor (beta chain) comes out of a study of blood T cell repertoires in COVID-19. Patients at the Seattle site were enrolled during active infection and followed longitudinally. Original processing methods: Amplified reference gene primers provided the basis for estimating nucleated cell counts. Assay used: immunoSEQ multiplex PCR; TCRdb lists only in-frame clones, some missing. That table is the source of V, J and clone size, and D and trimming were worked out from the DNA. The sample has 95,000 to 100,000 clones, around 90% seen once; the top ten hold roughly 4.2%. V shed 6 bases and J 4 bases; nucleotides not matched to a gene: 5. CDR1 and CDR2 from the germline V gene are MNHEY and SVGAGI. This CDR3 contains 14 residues.

The chain combines TRBV6-5 with TRBJ1-2; TRBD1 matches at 10 bases. The sequence was collected from a human donor with COVID-19, enrolled during active disease. The donor label of this sample is uncertain. Source material: peripheral blood. CDR3 region: CASRSTGGGYGYTF. CDR3 sequence (DNA): TGTGCCAGCAGGTCGACAGGGGGCGGCTATGGCTACACCTTC.